Sequencing of this TCR beta chain was carried out in a study of blood T cell repertoires in COVID-19. Study background: COVID-19 samples collected from the United States, Italy and Spain covered acute and convalescent phases.

Profiled with immunoSEQ multiplex PCR; TCRdb holds only in-frame clones, not every one. Of about 140,000 clones detected, around nine tenths appear once; the ten largest clones hold about 4.7%. The CDR3 consists of 15 residues. Germline loops: CDR1 LNHDA, CDR2 SQIVND (reference sequence). Trimming took 3 bases from V and 6 from J; bases not matched to a gene: 6. The chain is built from TRBV19 and TRBJ2-7; 12 bases agree with TRBD2. The clonotype originates from a human donor in a cohort sampled during active COVID-19. Sequencing used peripheral blood. The CDR3 loop is CASSIKTSGSSEQYF. The CDR3 DNA reads TGTGCCAGTAGTATTAAGACTAGCGGGAGCTCCGAGCAGTACTTC. Complete variable domain (other parts from reference TRBV19 and TRBJ2-7): DGGITQSPKYLFRKEGQNVTLSCEQNLNHDAMYWYRQDPGQGLRLIYYSQIVNDFQKGDIAEGYSVSREKKESFPLTVTSAQKNPTAFYLCASSIKTSGSSEQYFGPGTRLTVT.